The following is a TCR beta chain sequence with its context. What this receptor recognizes is not known. No qualities accompany the bases; no much larger clone lies one base away. TCR beta VDJ combination and CDR3 sequence profiling used genomic DNA as the template. TCR repertoire sequencing was run on an Illumina HiSeq 2000. From the authors' description of their analysis: Repertoires were assessed using TRBV/TRBJ rearrangement plots, CDR3 size and DJ length profiles, and Simpson's diversity index. The most abundant DNA sequence in the deep sequencing data was taken as the immunodominant clone. CDR3 amino acid sequences were checked for sharing between subjects and were compared against published repertoires and the VDJdb database. TCRdb reprocessed the public reads (quality trimming at Q25 with fastp, clone calling with MiXCR) and kept in-frame beta chains. All rows with the same CDR3 protein become a single entry with the most common DNA and genes. These V and J calls derive from TCRdb rather than the authors' analysis. The sample table records roughly 190,000 distinct CDR3 sequences; just under 50% of these occur just once. 9.7% of the sample belongs to the ten largest clones.

The CDR3, from cysteine to phenylalanine, totals 14 residues. Only the CDR3 part of the read is kept: 42 bases, read in frame from the first base. The V end gives up 8 bases and the J end 2 bases, leaving 4 bases in the junction not matched to a gene. CDR1 and CDR2, looked up from the germline V gene, are SNHLY and FYNNEI. This entry is derived from a study of CD8+CD57+ T cells in acquired aplastic anemia (dated by TCRdb to 2017 to 2018). In the study overall: On average, sorted CD4+ and CD8+ cells yielded approximately 3 ug of extracted DNA, with a range of roughly 0.18 to 30 ug. A CD8+CD57+ expansion meant a frequency higher than the mean frequency seen in healthy subjects. Summary of the overall study and its limitations: Roughly 30 CD8+ CDR3 sequences were shared between patients and controls but appeared highly expressed in patients and within their immunodominant clones. CD8+ Simpson's diversity did not differ significantly between patients and healthy controls (P=0.060).

Expansion of CD8+CD57+ cells had been shown by flow cytometry in the patients chosen for sequencing. Severe acquired aplastic anemia was diagnosed in all patients according to International Study of Aplastic Anemia and Agranulocytosis and Camitta criteria. Patients had received no therapy at the time of blood sampling. The study deep-sequenced TCR repertoires of sorted CD4+ and CD8+ blood T cells from severe aplastic anemia patients and healthy subjects. Patients were enrolled in the USA under clinicaltrials.gov protocols 00001620, 01623167, 00001397, 00071045, 00081523 and 00961064. Ficoll-Paque density gradient centrifugation was used to isolate peripheral blood mononuclear cells. Before DNA was extracted, CD4+ and CD8+ T cells were sorted using either FACS or magnetic beads.

The chain uses TRBV2 and TRBJ2-5; TRBD2 matches 11 bases in the middle. The sequencing sample was made of sorted CD4+, CD8+, or CD8+CD57+ T cells (not recorded which) from PBMCs. This clonotype was obtained from a human donor with aplastic anemia. This receptor has the CDR3 CASGGTSGQETQYF. Read as DNA, the sequence is TGTGCCAGCGGGGGGACTAGCGGTCAAGAGACCCAGTACTTC.